Listed here is a single TCR beta chain. The specificity of this receptor is unknown. No base-level quality is on record; no much larger clone is a single base apart. The CDR3 regions of human TCRbeta chains were subjected to immunosequencing. In the paper's pipeline: Repertoire TCRs were checked for matches against a reference library of SARS-CoV-2-specific TCRs that had been generated using the MIRA antigen-specificity platform. Breadth was defined as the fraction of unique TCRs that were SARS-CoV-2-associated, and depth was defined as the fraction of total T cells that were SARS-CoV-2-associated. Each spike-specific TCR was assigned to its reactive spike region and to a CD4 or CD8 class using the MIRA data. Log10-transformed breadth and depth values were compared by one-way ANOVA with Sidak's multiple comparisons tests. TCRdb limited this immuneACCESS table to in-frame rearrangements with V and J called. A share of clones is missing; checked studies link under half to unresolved V genes, and the rest is unexplained. The V and J calls and the clone size are those of that table, but D and trimming were determined from the DNA. Across this sample there are approximately 110,000 clones, with less than 90% seen only once. The ten largest clones capture roughly a tenth of the sample.

This specimen belongs to a study of T cell responses to AZD1222 COVID-19 vaccine (dated by TCRdb to the early 2020s). About the investigation overall: Because spike-specific TCR depth and breadth did not differ between the two schedules, AZD1222 recipients who got a second dose at roughly 4 weeks were pooled with those who got a second dose at roughly 12 weeks. TCR sequencing was performed for 230 to 250 trial participants, of whom 207 were given two doses of AZD1222 and around 26 were given two doses of MenACWY control vaccine. Trial participants were enrolled into age subgroups of 18-55, 56-69 and 70-plus years, which contained 148, 28 and 57 TCR-sequenced participants, respectively.

The time point label corresponds to: baseline before first vaccination. The vaccinee samples were drawn from two UK trials, COV001 and COV002, one of which was a single-blind randomized controlled phase 2/3 trial testing AZD1222 (ChAdOx1 nCoV-19) in healthy adults. For TCRbeta chain sequencing, PBMC samples were collected from trial participants at day 0 and at day 28 after the second dose. What the work shows at the level of the full study, not this receptor alone: Spike-specific TCR breadth and depth rose significantly after two AZD1222 doses compared with day 0 and with MenACWY recipients. Nearly half of unique spike-specific TCRs reportedly recognized epitopes outside regions mutated in the B.1.351 and B.1.1.7 variants. In the small 56-69-year group, the increase in depth fell short of significance, most likely because of low power. Conclusions about previously exposed vaccinees are limited, since just a handful of AZD1222 recipients were seropositive for SARS-CoV-2 at baseline. The vaccine-associated CD4 TCRs covered the entire spike protein, and the dominant responses fell in regions 160-218 and 743-854. Participants were mostly white British, with more females than males. The authors suggested clonal diversity may have been underestimated. Because no day 14 peak-response samples were available, repertoires were characterized only after the peak T cell response.

Sequenced here: peripheral blood, sampled on day 0 of AZD1222 vaccination. The origin of this receptor is an adult in good health.

The DNA is TGTGCCAGCAGTTACTCGAGTACAGGGCCCTACGAGCAGTACTTC. It codes for CASSYSSTGPYEQYF. The chain links TRBV6-5 with TRBJ2-7; the D segment could be TRBD1, given 6 matching bases. Deletion took 0 bases off V and 2 bases off J, with a span of 11 bases between the germline ends. The CDR3 starts with the cysteine, ends with the phenylalanine, and has 15 residues. The only DNA kept is the CDR3, 45 bases in frame from the first base. CDR1 and CDR2 are read off the germline V gene as MNHEY and SVGAGI.